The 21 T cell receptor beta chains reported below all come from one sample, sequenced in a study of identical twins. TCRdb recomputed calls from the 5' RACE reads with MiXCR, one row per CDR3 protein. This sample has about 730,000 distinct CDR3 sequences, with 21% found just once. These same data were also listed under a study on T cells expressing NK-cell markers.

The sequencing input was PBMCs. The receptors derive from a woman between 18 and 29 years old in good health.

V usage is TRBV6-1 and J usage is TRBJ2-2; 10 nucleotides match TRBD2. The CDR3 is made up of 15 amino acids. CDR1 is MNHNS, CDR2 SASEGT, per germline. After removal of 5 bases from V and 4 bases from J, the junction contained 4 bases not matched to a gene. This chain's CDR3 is CASSPSGSSTGELFF. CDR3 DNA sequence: TGTGCCAGCAGTCCTAGCGGGAGTAGCACCGGGGAGCTGTTTTTT.

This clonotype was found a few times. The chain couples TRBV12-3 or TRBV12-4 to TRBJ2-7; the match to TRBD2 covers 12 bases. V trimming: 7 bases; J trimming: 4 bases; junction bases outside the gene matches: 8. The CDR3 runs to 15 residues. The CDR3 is CASIPSGRGKYEQYF. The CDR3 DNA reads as TGTGCCAGCATTCCTAGCGGGAGGGGAAAGTACGAGCAGTACTTC.

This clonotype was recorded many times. In DNA form, the CDR3 reads TGTGCCAGCAGTTACGCGGGGGCAAAGGAGAGGAATGGCTACACCTTC. Its protein product is CASSYAGAKERNGYTF. The chain couples TRBV6-2 or TRBV6-3 to TRBJ1-2; D possibly corresponds to TRBD1 (6 bases). V gave up 2 bases and J gave up 6 bases, with 19 bases separating them. Germline loops: CDR1 MNHEY, CDR2 SVGEGT. There are 16 residues in the CDR3.

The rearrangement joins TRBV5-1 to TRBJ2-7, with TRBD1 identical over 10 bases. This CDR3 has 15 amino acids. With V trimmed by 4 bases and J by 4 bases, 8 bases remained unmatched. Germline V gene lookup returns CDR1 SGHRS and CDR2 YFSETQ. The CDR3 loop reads CASSPGTGDGYEQYF. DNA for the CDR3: TGCGCCAGCAGCCCCGGGACAGGGGATGGGTACGAGCAGTACTTC.

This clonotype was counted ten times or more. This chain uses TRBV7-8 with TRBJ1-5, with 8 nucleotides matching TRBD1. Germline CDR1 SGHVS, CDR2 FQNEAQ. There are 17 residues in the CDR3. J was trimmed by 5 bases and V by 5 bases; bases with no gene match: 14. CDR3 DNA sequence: TGTGCCAGCAGCCTCTACACGACAGGGGTATCACATCAGCCCCAGCATTTT. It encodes CASSLYTTGVSHQPQHF.

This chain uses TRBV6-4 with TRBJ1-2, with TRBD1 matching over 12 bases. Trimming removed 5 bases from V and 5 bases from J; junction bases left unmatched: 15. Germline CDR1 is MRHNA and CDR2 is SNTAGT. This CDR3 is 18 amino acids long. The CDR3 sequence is CASSRPGTGGSGWYGYTF. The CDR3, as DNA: TGTGCCAGCAGTCGACCCGGGACAGGGGGCTCAGGATGGTATGGCTACACCTTC.

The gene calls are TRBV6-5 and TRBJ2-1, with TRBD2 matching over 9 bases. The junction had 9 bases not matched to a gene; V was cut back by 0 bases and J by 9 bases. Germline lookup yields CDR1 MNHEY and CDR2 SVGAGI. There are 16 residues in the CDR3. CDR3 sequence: CASSYSGVAGAGEQFF. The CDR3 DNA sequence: TGTGCCAGCAGTTACTCGGGGGTAGCGGGAGCGGGTGAGCAGTTCTTC.

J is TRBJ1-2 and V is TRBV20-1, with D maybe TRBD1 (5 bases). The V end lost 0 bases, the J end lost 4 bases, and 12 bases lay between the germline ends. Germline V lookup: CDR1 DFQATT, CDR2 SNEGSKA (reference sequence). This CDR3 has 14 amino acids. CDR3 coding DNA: TGCAGTGCTAGAGATATGGGGGGAGCCTATGGCTACACCTTC. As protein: CSARDMGGAYGYTF.

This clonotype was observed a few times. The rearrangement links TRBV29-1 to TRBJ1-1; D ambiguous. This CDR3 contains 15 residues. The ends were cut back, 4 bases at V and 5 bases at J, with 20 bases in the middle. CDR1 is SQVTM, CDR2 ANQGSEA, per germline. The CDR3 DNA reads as TGCAGCGTTGGTCTTCCAGAGACGGTGAGGACTGAAGCTTTCTTT. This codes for CSVGLPETVRTEAFF.

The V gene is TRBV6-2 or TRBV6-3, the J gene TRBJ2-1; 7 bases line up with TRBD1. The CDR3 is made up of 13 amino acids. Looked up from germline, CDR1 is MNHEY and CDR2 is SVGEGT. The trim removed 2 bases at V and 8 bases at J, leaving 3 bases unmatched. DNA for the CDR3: TGTGCCAGCAGTTACGGACAGGTCCATGAGCAGTTCTTC. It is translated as CASSYGQVHEQFF.

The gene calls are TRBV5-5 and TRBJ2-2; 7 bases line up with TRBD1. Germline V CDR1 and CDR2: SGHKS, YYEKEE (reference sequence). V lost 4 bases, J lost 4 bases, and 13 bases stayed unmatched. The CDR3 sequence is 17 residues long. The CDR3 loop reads CASSRITRGRGTGELFF. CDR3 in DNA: TGTGCCAGCAGCCGAATCACGAGGGGGCGAGGCACCGGGGAGCTGTTTTTT.

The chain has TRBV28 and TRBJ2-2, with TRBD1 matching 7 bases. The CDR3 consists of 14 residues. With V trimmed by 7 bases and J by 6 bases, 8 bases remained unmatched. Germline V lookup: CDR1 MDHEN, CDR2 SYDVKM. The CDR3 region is CASTTGYNAGELFF. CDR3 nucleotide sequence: TGTGCCAGCACGACAGGGTATAATGCCGGGGAGCTGTTTTTT.

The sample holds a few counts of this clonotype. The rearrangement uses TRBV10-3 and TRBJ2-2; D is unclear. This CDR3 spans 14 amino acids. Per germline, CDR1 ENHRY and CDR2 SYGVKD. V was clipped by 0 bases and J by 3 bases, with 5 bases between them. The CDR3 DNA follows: TGTGCCATCAGTGAGTCGCCGGACACCGGGGAGCTGTTTTTT. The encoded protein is CAISESPDTGELFF.

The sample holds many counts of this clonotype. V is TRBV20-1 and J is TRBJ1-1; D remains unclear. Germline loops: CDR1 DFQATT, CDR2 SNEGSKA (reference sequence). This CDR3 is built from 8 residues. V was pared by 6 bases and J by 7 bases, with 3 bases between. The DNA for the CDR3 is TGCAGTGCCAGTGAAGCTTTCTTT. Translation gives CSASEAFF.

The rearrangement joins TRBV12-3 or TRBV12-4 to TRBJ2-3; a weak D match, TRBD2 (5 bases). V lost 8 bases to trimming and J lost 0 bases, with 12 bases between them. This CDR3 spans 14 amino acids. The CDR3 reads CASRTAYSTDTQYF. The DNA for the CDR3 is TGTGCCAGCCGGACTGCCTATAGCACAGATACGCAGTATTTT.

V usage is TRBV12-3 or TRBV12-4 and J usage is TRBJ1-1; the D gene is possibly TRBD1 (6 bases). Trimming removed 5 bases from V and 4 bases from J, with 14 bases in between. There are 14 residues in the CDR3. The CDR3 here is CASSLLGAGTEAFF. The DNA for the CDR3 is TGTGCCAGCAGTCTCTTGGGGGCTGGCACTGAAGCTTTCTTT.

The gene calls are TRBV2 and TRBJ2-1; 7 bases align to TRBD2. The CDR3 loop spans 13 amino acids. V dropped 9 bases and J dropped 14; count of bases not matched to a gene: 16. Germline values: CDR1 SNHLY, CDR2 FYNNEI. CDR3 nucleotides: TGTGCCAGTGGCCCTATAACTCTCGGGAGGAAGTTCTTC. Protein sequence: CASGPITLGRKFF.

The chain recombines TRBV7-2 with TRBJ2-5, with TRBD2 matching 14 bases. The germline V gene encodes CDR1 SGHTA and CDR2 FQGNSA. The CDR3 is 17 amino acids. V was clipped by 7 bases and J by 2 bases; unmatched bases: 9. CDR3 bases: TGTGCCAGCACCCTCGGACTAGCGGGAGGCCTACAAGAGACCCAGTACTTC. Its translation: CASTLGLAGGLQETQYF.

The CDR3, as DNA: TGTGCCAGCAGCTTCAGGGTAGCGGGCACCGGGGAGCTGTTTTTT. Translated: CASSFRVAGTGELFF. V and J are TRBV7-3 and TRBJ2-2, with 7 nucleotides matching TRBD2. The germline CDR1 and CDR2 sequences are SGHTA and FQGTGA. The CDR3 has 15 residues. V lost 3 bases, J lost 4 bases, and 5 bases stayed unmatched. The whole variable domain, filled in from reference TRBV7-3 and TRBJ2-2, reads GAGVSQTPSNKVTEKGKYVELRCDPISGHTALYWYRQSLGQGPEFLIYFQGTGAADDSGLPNDRFFAVRPEGSVSTLKIQRTERGDSAVYLCASSFRVAGTGELFFGEGSRLTVL.

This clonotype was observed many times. The CDR3 nucleotides are TGTGCCAGCAGTCCCGATTCGGGGATAGATACGCAGTATTTT. This encodes CASSPDSGIDTQYF. V usage is TRBV12-3 or TRBV12-4 and J usage is TRBJ2-3, with D perhaps matching TRBD2 (5 bases). The CDR3 extends over 14 amino acids. Trimming removed 5 bases at V and 5 bases at J, with 14 bases between.

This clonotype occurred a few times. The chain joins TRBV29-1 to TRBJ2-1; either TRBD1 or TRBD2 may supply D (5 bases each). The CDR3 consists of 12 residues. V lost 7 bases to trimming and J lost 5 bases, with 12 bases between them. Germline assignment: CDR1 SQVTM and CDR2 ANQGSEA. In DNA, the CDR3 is TGCAGCGCGGGACGAGACAACAATGAGCAGTTCTTC. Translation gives CSAGRDNNEQFF.